This TCR beta chain was profiled in a study of shared clonotypes between healthy human individuals. The data were produced by immunoSEQ multiplex PCR, yet TCRdb's version contains in-frame clones alone and is incomplete. The profile shows about 980,000 clones, about three quarters of them singletons. Study results and caveats: Some clonotypes were shared by all four sorted-subset donors, while others were not shared. The non-shared ones had lower generation probabilities than the shared ones. Researchers found naive subsets generally carried larger estimated richness than memory subsets. Naive CD4 clonotypes were shared across a few donors at roughly 5%.

Regarding this clone: What it recognizes is unknown. Possible read error: a much larger clone is one base away. Other DNA sequences in this sample translate to the same CDR3.

Sequences were obtained from memory CD4+ T cells sorted from blood. Subset: CD45RA-negative fraction. The TCR originated in a man in his late teens or twenties in good health.

For the CDR3, the DNA is TGCGCCAGCAGCTTGACTAGCGGCAGCACAGATACGCAGTATTTT. Amino acids: CASSLTSGSTDTQYF. The chain joins TRBV5-1 to TRBJ2-3; 8 bases agree with TRBD2. Germline V lookup: CDR1 SGHRS, CDR2 YFSETQ. Germline trimming cut 1 base from V and 0 bases from J; bases unmatched to any gene: 1. The CDR3 loop spans 15 amino acids.